This note documents a single TCR beta chain sequence. What it binds is not known. This sample was included in a study of beta chain features in type 1 diabetes. Study-level information: The examined sorted cells totaled about 110 million across samples.

General observations from the study: When Type 1 diabetes patients were examined, their TCRB CDR3s proved moderately but significantly shorter in all four CD4+ subsets.

Isolated RNA was reverse transcribed in full, so expressed TCRB transcripts were sequenced. Some clones are missing from TCRdb's copy, which holds only in-frame ones; the method was immunoSEQ multiplex PCR. The table includes hundreds of thousands of clones, about a sixth detected once. The source material was naive CD4+ T cells from blood. The clonotype comes from a man younger than 30 in good health.

DNA for the CDR3: TGCGCCAGCAGCCAAGATCGATTCTCTGGAAACACCATATATTTT. It specifies CASSQDRFSGNTIYF. V usage is TRBV4-1 and J usage is TRBJ1-3; unclear D gene. The V end was cut by 0 bases, the J end by 0 bases, with 6 bases between. The CDR3 totals 15 residues. Germline V CDR1 and CDR2: MGHRA, YSYEKL.